This T cell receptor (beta chain) was retrieved from a study of identical twins. With 4 bases removed from V and 2 bases from J, the gap between germline ends came to 10 bases. Germline-derived CDR1 and CDR2 are SQVTM and ANQGSEA. The CDR3 spans 13 residues. Regarding the study as a whole: Excess sharing between twins was weaker in beta out-of-frame sequences.

TCRdb re-analysed the 5' RACE reads in MiXCR, keeping a single row per CDR3 protein. The data contain 250,000 to 350,000 distinct CDR3 sequences, about 8.1% of them singletons. This clonotype was seen at least ten times. Its target is not known. The same sample was also used in a study of yellow fever vaccine responses in identical twins.

The source of this sequence is a woman aged 18-29 years in good health. The sample was memory (CD45RO+) T cells sorted from blood. The genes are TRBV29-1 and TRBJ2-3; possible D gene TRBD1, 6 bases. The CDR3 reads CSVGTDPTDTQYF. The CDR3 nucleotides are TGCAGCGTTGGGACAGACCCCACAGATACGCAGTATTTT.